This T cell receptor beta chain was sequenced during a study of breast tumors, draining lymph nodes, adjacent tissues. Breast cancer patients provided tissue from their axillary draining lymph nodes. Whole-study results and caveats: Tumor and nontumor repertoires were significantly more similar in luminal-like than in basal-like breast cancer. Tumor repertoires ranked between lymph nodes and nontumor tissue in diversity, with V and J gene preferences. Data only fit, rather than demonstrated, lymph node origin of most tumor T cells. Findings are consistent with lymph node origin and intratumoral expansion of most tumor T cells.

This clonotype was seen many times. Its antigen is unknown. Germline CDR1 is SGHAT and CDR2 is FQNNGV. The CDR3 covers 14 residues. V was cut by 7 bases and J by 5 bases, with 17 bases left in between. MiXCR, applied by TCRdb to the multiplex PCR reads, yields one record per CDR3 protein. There are some 140,000 distinct CDR3 sequences in the sample; 21% occur only once, and about 2.2% lies in the top ten. The specimen was axillary lymph node tissue. The chain links TRBV11-2 to TRBJ2-5; D uncertain. The source is a female donor with breast cancer. Some clones in this sample may be carry-over from other donors' samples. CDR3 DNA sequence: TGTGCCAGCACCGAAACGGCGCTTGGGGAGACCCAGTACTTC. This codes for CASTETALGETQYF. Complete variable domain (other parts from reference TRBV11-2 and TRBJ2-5): EAGVAQSPRYKIIEKRQSVAFWCNPISGHATLYWYQQILGQGPKLLIQFQNNGVVDDSQLPKDRFSAERLKGVDSTLKIQPAKLEDSAVYLCASTETALGETQYFGPGTRLLVL.